These T cell receptor beta chains were read from a single sample in a study of T cells after yellow fever vaccination. From the 5' RACE reads, TCRdb called clonotypes with MiXCR, one entry per CDR3 protein. The profile shows 400,000 to 650,000 distinct CDR3 sequences, just over 20% of them singletons. Sequencing used PBMCs, obtained 20 to 25 days after the first yellow fever vaccination. Receptors originate from a young man who received the YFV17D yellow fever vaccine. Each CDR3 is given with its conserved first and last residue. A D gene is named only where the DNA matches it firmly. Part of the rows lack a size; the others show once, few, many or a class for expanded clones.

v_call: TRBV23-1
j_call: TRBJ2-1
clone_size: -
d_call: -
cdr3_nt: TGCGCCAGCAGTCCCCTAACGACTAAGCACCCCATCTACAATGAGCAGTTCTTC
cdr3_aa: CASSPLTTKHPIYNEQFF

v_call: TRBV7-9
j_call: TRBJ2-1
clone_size: -
d_call: -
cdr3_nt: TGTGCCAGCAGCTTAGTGGTGTACAATGAGCAGTTCTTC
cdr3_aa: CASSLVVYNEQFF

v_call: TRBV7-6
j_call: TRBJ2-1
clone_size: few
d_call: TRBD2
cdr3_nt: TGTGCCAGCAGCTTAGAGCGGGGACCTCTCAATGAGCAGTTCTTC
cdr3_aa: CASSLERGPLNEQFF

v_call: TRBV7-2
j_call: TRBJ1-2
clone_size: few
d_call: TRBD1
cdr3_nt: TGTGCCAGCAGCCTCGGGACAGGGGACAACTATGGCTACACCTTC
cdr3_aa: CASSLGTGDNYGYTF

v_call: TRBV5-8
j_call: TRBJ1-2
clone_size: -
d_call: -
cdr3_nt: TGTGCCAGCAGCCGGACAGCCTACTATGGCTACACCTTC
cdr3_aa: CASSRTAYYGYTF

v_call: TRBV6-2/TRBV6-3
j_call: TRBJ2-1
clone_size: -
d_call: TRBD1
cdr3_nt: TGTGCCAGCAGAAAAACAGGGGGCGTTTACAATGAGCAGTTCTTC
cdr3_aa: CASRKTGGVYNEQFF

v_call: TRBV4-1
j_call: TRBJ2-5
clone_size: few
d_call: -
cdr3_nt: TGCGCCAGCAGCCAAGGACATAAAGAGACCCAGTACTTC
cdr3_aa: CASSQGHKETQYF

v_call: TRBV11-2
j_call: TRBJ2-3
clone_size: -
d_call: -
cdr3_nt: TGTGCCAGCAGCCAGACCGGGCTGAGCACAGATACGCAGTATTTT
cdr3_aa: CASSQTGLSTDTQYF

v_call: TRBV9
j_call: TRBJ1-1
clone_size: -
d_call: -
cdr3_nt: TGTGCCAGCAGCCTTACCCCGACCGCTGAAGCTTTCTTT
cdr3_aa: CASSLTPTAEAFF

v_call: TRBV6-5
j_call: TRBJ2-6
clone_size: few
d_call: -
cdr3_nt: TGTGCCAGCAGTTACCACGGCTCTGGGGCCAACGTCCTGACTTTC
cdr3_aa: CASSYHGSGANVLTF

v_call: TRBV25-1
j_call: TRBJ2-7
clone_size: -
d_call: -
cdr3_nt: TGTGCCAGCAGTGGGGGAGGGGGCCGTTCCTACGAGCAGTACTTC
cdr3_aa: CASSGGGGRSYEQYF

v_call: TRBV6-2/TRBV6-3
j_call: TRBJ2-5
clone_size: few
d_call: -
cdr3_nt: TGTGCCAGCAGTTTCACTAAGGGGGTTGGAGAGACCCAGTACTTC
cdr3_aa: CASSFTKGVGETQYF

v_call: TRBV5-1
j_call: TRBJ2-1
clone_size: -
d_call: TRBD1
cdr3_nt: TGCGCCAGCAGCGCACTACCGGGACAGCACAATGAGCAGTTCTTC
cdr3_aa: CASSALPGQHNEQFF

v_call: TRBV19
j_call: TRBJ2-3
clone_size: -
d_call: -
cdr3_nt: TGTGCCAGTAGTGCCCGGACACACACAGATACGCAGTATTTT
cdr3_aa: CASSARTHTDTQYF

v_call: TRBV20-1
j_call: TRBJ2-1
clone_size: -
d_call: -
cdr3_nt: TGCAGTGCCCAGGAGGGGGTTATCGATGAGCAGTTCTTC
cdr3_aa: CSAQEGVIDEQFF